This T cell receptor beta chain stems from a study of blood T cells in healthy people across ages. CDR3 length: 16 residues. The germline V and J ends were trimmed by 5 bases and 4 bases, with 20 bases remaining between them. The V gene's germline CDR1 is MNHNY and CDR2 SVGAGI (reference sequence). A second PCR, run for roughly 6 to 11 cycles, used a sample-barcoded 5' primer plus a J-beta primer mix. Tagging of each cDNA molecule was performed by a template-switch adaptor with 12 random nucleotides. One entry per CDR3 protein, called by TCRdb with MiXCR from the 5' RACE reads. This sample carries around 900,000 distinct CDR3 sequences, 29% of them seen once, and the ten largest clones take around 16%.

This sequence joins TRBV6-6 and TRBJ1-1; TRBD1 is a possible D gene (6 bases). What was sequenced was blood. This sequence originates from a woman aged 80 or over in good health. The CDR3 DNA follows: TGTGCCAGCAGTCTACGGGGGACAAGGGGGGGCACTGAAGCTTTCTTT. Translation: CASSLRGTRGGTEAFF.